This T cell receptor beta chain is from a study of T cell responses to AZD1222 COVID-19 vaccine. Per germline, CDR1 SGDLS and CDR2 YYNGEE. V lost 2 bases and J lost 4; bases outside the gene matches: 5. This CDR3 contains 14 residues. Sequencing was performed with immunoSEQ multiplex PCR; in TCRdb, only in-frame clones are kept and a portion is missing. The data contain over 110,000 clones, 75% to 90% of them seen just once; the ten biggest clones take up around 1.6%. The sequence came from an adult in good health. J is TRBJ2-7 and V is TRBV9, with 8 bases aligning to TRBD2. Sample: peripheral blood, taken on day 0 of AZD1222 vaccination. CDR3 nucleotide sequence: TGTGCCAGCAGCGTCGGGCTAGCGGGTTACGAGCAGTACTTC. Translation gives CASSVGLAGYEQYF.